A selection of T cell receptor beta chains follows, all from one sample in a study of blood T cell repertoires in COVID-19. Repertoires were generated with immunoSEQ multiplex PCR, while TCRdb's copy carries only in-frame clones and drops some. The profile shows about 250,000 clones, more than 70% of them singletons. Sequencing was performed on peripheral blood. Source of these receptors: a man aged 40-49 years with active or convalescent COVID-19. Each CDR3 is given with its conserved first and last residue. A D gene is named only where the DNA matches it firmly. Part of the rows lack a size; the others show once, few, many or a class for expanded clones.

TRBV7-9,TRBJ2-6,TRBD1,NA,TGTGCCAGCAGCCAGGGGGCTGGGGCCAACGTCCTGACTTTC,CASSQGAGANVLTF
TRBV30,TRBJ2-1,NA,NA,TGTGCCTGGGGAAGGGGGACCTACAATGAGCAGTTCTTC,CAWGRGTYNEQFF
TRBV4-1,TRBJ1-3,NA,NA,TGCGCCAGCAGCCAAGATAACACCGGAGGTGTTGGAAACACCATATATTTT,CASSQDNTGGVGNTIYF
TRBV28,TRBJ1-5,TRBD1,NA,TGTGCCAGCAGTCCCGGGACAGGGGTTCAGCCCCAGCATTTT,CASSPGTGVQPQHF
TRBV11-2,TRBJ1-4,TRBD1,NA,TGTGCCAGCAGCTTAGGAGGGGGCAGGGGTGAAAAACTGTTTTTT,CASSLGGGRGEKLFF
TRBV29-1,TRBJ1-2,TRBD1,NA,TGCAGCGTTGAAGGGGAACAGGGGGCCCCGCGTAACTATGGCTACACCTTC,CSVEGEQGAPRNYGYTF
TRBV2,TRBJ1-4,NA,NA,TGTGCCAGCAGTGCCGGGGTTGAAAAACTGTTTTTT,CASSAGVEKLFF
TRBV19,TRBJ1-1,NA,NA,TGTGCCAGTAGGCGGGGGGCGTTGGGTGAAGCTTTCTTT,CASRRGALGEAFF
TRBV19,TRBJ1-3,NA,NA,TGTGCCAGTACCTCCGGGACAATCTCCAACACCATATATTTT,CASTSGTISNTIYF
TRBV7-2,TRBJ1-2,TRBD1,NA,TGTGCCAGCAGTCCCGGGACAGATTATGGCTACACCTTC,CASSPGTDYGYTF
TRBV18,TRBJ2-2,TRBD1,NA,TGTGCCAGCTCAACCTTAGCCGGGACAGGGAACACCGGGGAGCTGTTTTTT,CASSTLAGTGNTGELFF
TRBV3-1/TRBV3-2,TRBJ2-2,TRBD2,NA,TGTGCCAGCAGCTCCTTGGCGGGGGGGAACACCGGGGAGCTGTTTTTT,CASSSLAGGNTGELFF
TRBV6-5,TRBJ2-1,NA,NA,TGTGCCAGCAGCCGCCGGGTTCCCATTGAGCAGTTCTTC,CASSRRVPIEQFF
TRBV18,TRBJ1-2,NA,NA,TGTGCCAGCTCACCGCCCGGACAGATTCCTAACTATGGCTACACCTTC,CASSPPGQIPNYGYTF
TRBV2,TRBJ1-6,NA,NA,TGTGCCAGCAGTGACAGGGGAGTCGGTGATAATTCACCCCTCCACTTT,CASSDRGVGDNSPLHF
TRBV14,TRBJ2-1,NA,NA,TGTGCCAGCACTCAAGCCGACTCACGGGGGGAGCAGTTCTTC,CASTQADSRGEQFF
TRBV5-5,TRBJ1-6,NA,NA,TGTGCCAGCAGCTGGGGACTGACTAATTCACCCCTCCACTTT,CASSWGLTNSPLHF
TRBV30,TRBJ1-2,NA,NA,TGTGCCTGGAGCGCACTAAGCTATGGCTACACCTTC,CAWSALSYGYTF
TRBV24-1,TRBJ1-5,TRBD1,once,TGTGCCACCAGTGATCCGGGACAGGGTAGCAATCAGCCCCAGCATTTT,CATSDPGQGSNQPQHF
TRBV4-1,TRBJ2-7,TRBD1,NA,TGCGCCAGCAGCTTCGCACCGGGACAGACCTACGAGCAGTACTTC,CASSFAPGQTYEQYF
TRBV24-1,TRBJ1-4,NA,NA,TGTGCCACCAGTGACAGTCTTGCAACTAATGAAAAACTGTTTTTT,CATSDSLATNEKLFF
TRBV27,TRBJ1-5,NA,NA,TGTGCCAGCAGTTCCCTTGCGGGGGTGCGGTATAGCAATCAGCCCCAGCATTTT,CASSSLAGVRYSNQPQHF
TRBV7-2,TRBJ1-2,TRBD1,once,TGTGCCAGCAGCTGGAGACAGGGGGAAGGCTACACCTTC,CASSWRQGEGYTF
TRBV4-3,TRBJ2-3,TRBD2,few,TGCGCCAGCAGCCAGGGGACTAGCGGGGGGGCCGAAGCTACGCAGTATTTT,CASSQGTSGGAEATQYF
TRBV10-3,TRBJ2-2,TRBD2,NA,TGTGCCATCAGTGACCCAGGACTAGCCGTCGGGGAGCTGTTTTTT,CAISDPGLAVGELFF
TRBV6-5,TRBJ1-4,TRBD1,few,TGTGCCAGCAGCCCAGGGACAGGAATTAATGAAAAACTGTTTTTT,CASSPGTGINEKLFF
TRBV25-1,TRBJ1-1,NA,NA,TGTGCCAGCAGTGACCCATCGGGGAACGTTCGCACTGAAGCTTTCTTT,CASSDPSGNVRTEAFF
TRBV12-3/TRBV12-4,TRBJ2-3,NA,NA,TGTGCCAGCAGTTTAACTCGGGATACGCAGTATTTT,CASSLTRDTQYF
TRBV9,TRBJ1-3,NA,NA,TGTGCCAGCAGCGCTCATACAGGGTTATCTGGAAACACCATATATTTT,CASSAHTGLSGNTIYF
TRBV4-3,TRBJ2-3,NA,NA,TGCGCCAGCAGCCAAGAATTAGGGGCAGATACGCAGTATTTT,CASSQELGADTQYF
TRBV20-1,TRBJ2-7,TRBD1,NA,TGCAGTGCTAGTCGGACAGGACCTTACGAGCAGTACTTC,CSASRTGPYEQYF
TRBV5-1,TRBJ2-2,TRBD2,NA,TGCGCCAGCAGCGGAAGGACTAGCGCCTCGAACACCGGGGAGCTGTTTTTT,CASSGRTSASNTGELFF
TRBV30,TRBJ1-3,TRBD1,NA,TGTGCCTGGGCTACAGGGGGCTCTGGAAACACCATATATTTT,CAWATGGSGNTIYF
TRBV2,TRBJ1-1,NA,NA,TGTGCCAGCAGATCACAGGGAACTGAAGCTTTCTTT,CASRSQGTEAFF
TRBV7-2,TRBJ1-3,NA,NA,TGTGCCAGCAGCCCATGGGGGGGCTCTGGAAACACCATATATTTT,CASSPWGGSGNTIYF
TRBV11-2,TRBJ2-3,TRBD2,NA,TGTGCCAGCAGCTTAGATCCCCCTGCGGGGGGGGATACTAGCACAGATACGCAGTATTTT,CASSLDPPAGGDTSTDTQYF
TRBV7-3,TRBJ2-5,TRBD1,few,TGTGCCAGCAGCTTTGGGACGACAGGGGGCGGTCTGGAGACCCAGTACTTC,CASSFGTTGGGLETQYF
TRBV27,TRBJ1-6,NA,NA,TGTGCCAGCAGTTTAGCGGAATATAATTCACCCCTCCACTTT,CASSLAEYNSPLHF
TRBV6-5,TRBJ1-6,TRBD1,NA,TGTGCCACCCCGGGACAGGCACGAGGGACCCTCCACTTT,CATPGQARGTLHF
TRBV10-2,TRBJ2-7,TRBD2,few,TGCGCCAGCAGAGGCCTAGCGGGGTACGAGCAGTACTTC,CASRGLAGYEQYF
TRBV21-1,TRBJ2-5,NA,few,TGTGCCAGCAGCCACAGGGGGCTGCGGCAAGAGACCCAGTACTTC,CASSHRGLRQETQYF
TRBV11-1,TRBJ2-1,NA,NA,TGTGCCAGCAGCTTCAAGCGGAATTGGGTGGACAATGAGCAGTTCTTC,CASSFKRNWVDNEQFF
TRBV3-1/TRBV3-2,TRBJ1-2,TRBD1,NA,TGTGCCAGCAGCCTAAATCGTCCCGGGACAGGGATCAACTATGGCTACACCTTC,CASSLNRPGTGINYGYTF
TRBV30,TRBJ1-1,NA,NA,TGTGCCTGGAGTACTTCCAGTGGGGGCAACACTGAAGCTTTCTTT,CAWSTSSGGNTEAFF
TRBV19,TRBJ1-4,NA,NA,TGTGCCAGTAGTGCAGACGGAGGGAATGAAAAACTGTTTTTT,CASSADGGNEKLFF
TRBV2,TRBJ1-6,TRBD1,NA,TGTGCCAGCAGTTGGACAGGGGGCGATTCACCCCTCCACTTT,CASSWTGGDSPLHF
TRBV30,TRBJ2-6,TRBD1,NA,TGTGCCTGGCGTATAGACAGGGGATCCTCTGGGGCCAACGTCCTGACTTTC,CAWRIDRGSSGANVLTF
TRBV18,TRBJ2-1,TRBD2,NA,TGTGCCAGCTCACCACCGTCAGGCGGGGGGTTTTTAAATGAGCAGTTCTTC,CASSPPSGGGFLNEQFF
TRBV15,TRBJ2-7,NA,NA,TGTGCCACCAGCAGAGATCGAGACACCGACTACGAGCAGTACTTC,CATSRDRDTDYEQYF
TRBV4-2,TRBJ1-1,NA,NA,TGTGCCAGCAGCCAAGATGGGGGCGAATCGTACACTGAAGCTTTCTTT,CASSQDGGESYTEAFF
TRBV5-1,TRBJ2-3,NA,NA,TGCGCCAGCAGCTACGGGTTTTCCCCAGATACGCAGTATTTT,CASSYGFSPDTQYF
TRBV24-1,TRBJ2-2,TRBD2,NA,TGTGCCACCAGTGACGGGAGGGCCGCTCAAAGAGGGGAGCTGTTTTTT,CATSDGRAAQRGELFF
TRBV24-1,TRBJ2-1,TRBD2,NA,TGTGCCACCAGTGATACGATCGGTTGGGGGGGGTTTAATGAGCAGTTCTTC,CATSDTIGWGGFNEQFF
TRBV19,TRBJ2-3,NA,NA,TGTGCCAGTAGTTTCAGGGATGCAGATACGCAGTATTTT,CASSFRDADTQYF
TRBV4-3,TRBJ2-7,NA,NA,TGCGCCAGCAGCCAAGACACGATGAGTGAGCAGTACTTC,CASSQDTMSEQYF